This T cell receptor (beta chain) emerged from a study of shared clonotypes between healthy human individuals. The wider study: Three plates were used per donor for CD4 naive, three for CD4 memory, two for CD8 naive and one for CD8 memory.

The table came from immunoSEQ multiplex PCR; TCRdb's copy has only in-frame clones and leaves some out. This sample carries approximately 1,500,000 clones, 98% of them seen once, and the ten largest clones take about 0.42%. Note on this clone: Its antigen remains unknown.

Points from the study as a whole: Naive subsets, compared against memory subsets, generally had larger estimated richness values. All-four-donor shared clonotypes had higher generation probabilities than non-shared clonotypes did.

Trimming pared 7 bases from V and 5 bases from J, leaving 12 bases between. In germline, CDR1 is MNHNS, CDR2 SASEGT. This CDR3 is built from 13 residues. This receptor was identified in a young man in good health. The sequenced sample consisted of naive CD4+ T cells sorted from blood. This sample's subset: CD45RA+ positively selected. The V call is TRBV6-1, the J call TRBJ2-1; D call uncertain. The CDR3 sequence is CASKREVDNEQFF. The CDR3 DNA reads TGTGCCAGCAAGCGAGAGGTAGACAATGAGCAGTTCTTC.